This T cell receptor beta chain was documented in a study of shared clonotypes between healthy human individuals. Germline CDR1 MRHNA, CDR2 SNTAGT. The CDR3 sequence is 15 residues long. Clones were sequenced by immunoSEQ multiplex PCR, and TCRdb holds only the in-frame ones, with some missing. The sample yields about 470,000 clones, roughly 83% seen once. About this clone itself: A far larger clone is one nucleotide away, so this likely arose from a read error.

The rearrangement links TRBV6-4 to TRBJ2-2, with D possibly being TRBD2 (5 bases). Material for sequencing was PBMCs. This sequence originates from a woman in her forties in good health. Some clones in this sample may be carry-over from other donors' samples. The CDR3 sequence: CASSDSGENTGELLF. The CDR3 DNA reads TGTGCCAGCAGTGACTCTGGGGAGAACACCGGGGAGCTGTTGTTT.